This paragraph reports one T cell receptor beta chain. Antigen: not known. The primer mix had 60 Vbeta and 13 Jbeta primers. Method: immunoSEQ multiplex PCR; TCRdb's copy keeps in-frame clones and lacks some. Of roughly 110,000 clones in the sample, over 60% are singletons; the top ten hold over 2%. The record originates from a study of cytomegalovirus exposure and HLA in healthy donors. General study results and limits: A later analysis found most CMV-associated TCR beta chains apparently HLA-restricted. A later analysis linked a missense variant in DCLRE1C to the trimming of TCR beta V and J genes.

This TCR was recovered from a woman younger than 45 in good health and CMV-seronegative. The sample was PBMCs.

This CDR3 reads CASGTGRANTEAFF. The CDR3 DNA is TGCGCCAGCGGGACAGGGCGGGCGAACACTGAAGCTTTCTTT. V gene TRBV10-2 combines with J gene TRBJ1-1, with TRBD1 identical over 9 bases. The CDR3 has 14 residues. V gave up 8 bases and J gave up 1 base; unmatched junction bases: 5. From germline, CDR1 is WSHSY and CDR2 SAAADI.